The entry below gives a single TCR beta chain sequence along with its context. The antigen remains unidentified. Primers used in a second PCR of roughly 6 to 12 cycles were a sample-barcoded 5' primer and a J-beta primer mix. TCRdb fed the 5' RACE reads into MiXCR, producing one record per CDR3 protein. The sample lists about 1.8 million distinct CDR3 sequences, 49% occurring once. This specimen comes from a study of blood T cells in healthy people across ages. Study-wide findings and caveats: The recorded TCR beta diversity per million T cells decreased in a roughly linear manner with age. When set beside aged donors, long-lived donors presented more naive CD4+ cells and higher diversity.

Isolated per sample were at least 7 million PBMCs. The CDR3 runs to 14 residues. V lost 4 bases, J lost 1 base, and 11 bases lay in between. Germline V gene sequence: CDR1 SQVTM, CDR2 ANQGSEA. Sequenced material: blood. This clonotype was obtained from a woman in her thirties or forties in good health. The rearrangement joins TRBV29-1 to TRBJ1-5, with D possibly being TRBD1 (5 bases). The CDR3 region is CSVAGRGSNQPQHF. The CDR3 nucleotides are TGCAGCGTTGCCGGGAGGGGAAGCAATCAGCCCCAGCATTTT. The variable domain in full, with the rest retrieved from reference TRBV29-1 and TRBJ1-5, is SAVISQKPSRDICQRGTSLTIQCQVDSQVTMMFWYRQQPGQSLTLIATANQGSEATYESGFVIDKFPISRPNLTFSTLTVSNMSPEDSSIYLCSVAGRGSNQPQHFGDGTRLSIL.